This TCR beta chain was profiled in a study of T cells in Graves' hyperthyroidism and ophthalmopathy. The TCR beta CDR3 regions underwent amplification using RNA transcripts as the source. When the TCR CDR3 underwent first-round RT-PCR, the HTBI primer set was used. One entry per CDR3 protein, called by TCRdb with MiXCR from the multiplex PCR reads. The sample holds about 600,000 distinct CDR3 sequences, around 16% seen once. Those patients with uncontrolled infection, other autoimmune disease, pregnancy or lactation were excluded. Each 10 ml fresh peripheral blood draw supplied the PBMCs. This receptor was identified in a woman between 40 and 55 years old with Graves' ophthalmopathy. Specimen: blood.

Written as DNA, the CDR3 is TGTGCCAGCAGCTGGTGGAAAGGGGCCGAGCAGTACTTC. Its translation: CASSWWKGAEQYF. The J gene is TRBJ2-7, the V gene TRBV7-2; TRBD1 is a possible D gene (5 bases). The ends were cut back, 4 bases at V and 6 bases at J, with 13 bases in the middle. CDR3 length: 13 residues. CDR1 and CDR2 (germline): SGHTA, FQGNSA.